Detailed here is one TCR beta chain. The data derive from a study of blood T cell repertoires in COVID-19. Study overall: T cells, B-cell-depleted T cells, or PBMCs provided the cDNA or gDNA that served as material.

Profiled with immunoSEQ multiplex PCR; TCRdb holds only in-frame clones, not every one. The sample holds tens of thousands of clones, 88% seen once. Germline loops: CDR1 MGHRA, CDR2 YSYEKL. This CDR3 spans 13 amino acids. Trimming took 0 bases from V and 5 from J, leaving 5 bases between them. The specimen was peripheral blood. The source is a human donor in a cohort sampled during active COVID-19. The rearrangement uses TRBV4-1 and TRBJ1-5; D remains unclear. CDR3 coding DNA: TGCGCCAGCAGCCAAGATTATTATCAGCCCCAGCATTTT. Amino acids: CASSQDYYQPQHF.